One TCR beta chain is described in this entry. Measured with immunoSEQ multiplex PCR; TCRdb has only the in-frame clones, and not every one. The sample lists 70,000 to 95,000 clones; around 78% were seen once. The sample belongs to a study of blood T cell repertoires in COVID-19. Trimming pared 7 bases from V and 6 bases from J, leaving 15 bases between. Germline values: CDR1 MNHEY, CDR2 SVGAGI. The CDR3 totals 13 residues. The V and J genes are TRBV6-5 and TRBJ1-1, with TRBD1 as a possible D gene (5 bases). This receptor was taken from a man aged 60-69 years with COVID-19, enrolled during active disease. The specimen sequenced was peripheral blood. CDR3 nucleotide sequence: TGTGCCAGCACGTTCACGGCGGGGGCTGAAGCTTTCTTT. Residues: CASTFTAGAEAFF.